Below, one T cell receptor (beta chain) is given with its context. The antigen this receptor binds is unknown. No per-base quality is available; no much larger clone lies one base away. As encoded in the germline V gene (reference sequence), CDR1 is DFQATT while CDR2 is SNEGSKA. V sheds 3 bases and J sheds 6 bases, leaving 5 bases between their ends. There are 11 amino acids in the CDR3, from cysteine to phenylalanine inclusive. Just the 33-base CDR3 DNA is kept, in frame starting at base 1. The data originate from a study of cytomegalovirus exposure and HLA in healthy donors (dated by TCRdb to about 2017). About the study as a whole: According to an earlier analysis of 550 to 750 of the donors, about 179 million T cells yielded 117 million unique TCR beta sequences and less than 300 Gb of sequence data. An early release covering 550 to 650 HLA-typed donors comprised 300 to 350 gigabases of sequencing data and about 90 million unique TCR sequences. Several DR-DQ haplotypes were handled as single units for association and clustering because linkage in the cohort was strong. A separate validation cohort of some 130 different subjects was used in addition to the roughly 720-subject first cohort. In an earlier analysis of roughly 600 of the donors, high-throughput TCR beta sequencing was used to judge whether each TCR beta V gene segment behaved as functional or pseudogenic. The aim of the study was to test whether cataloging public T cell receptors could identify signatures of past pathogen exposure. The number of typed donors differed by locus: roughly 629-630 for A, B, C, DRB1 and DQB1; about 520 for DQA1; some 590 for DPA1; and 400 to 480 for DPB1. Alongside the repertoire data, information on donor age, sex, ethnicity and CMV serostatus was compiled. High-throughput TCR immunosequencing, statistical association of individual TCRs with disease status, and machine learning were combined to predict cytomegalovirus infection status. Of the 300 to 450 genotyped donors, 65% to 90% fell in the genetic ancestry cluster associated with self-reported Caucasian donors. Every repertoire in the discovery cohort had been generated on one and the same sequencing platform. HLA typing included class I and class II loci at four-digit resolution. Using immunosequencing, the study profiled T cell repertoires from fewer than 700 subjects and related those repertoires to cytomegalovirus serostatus. Rather than drawing on any new phenotypic data, the later analysis identified candidate immune exposures from TCR beta sequences and the way those sequences occurred across donors. To study patterns of TCR occurrence, a later analysis re-analyzed previously published TCR beta repertoires from 550 to 800 donors and added high-resolution HLA genotyping. A later genetic analysis used genome-wide SNP genotypes for about 65% of the roughly 700 donors, treating that subset as a discovery cohort. On average, roughly 250,000 unique TCR beta nucleotide sequences were sequenced per donor among 350 to 400 genotyped donors of the cohort, with approximately 18% of those sequences being non-productive. The research as a whole found: According to the authors, the approach could potentially be generalized to other disease states and immunological phenotypes. A further reported finding was that TCR beta sequences accurately predicted the HLA-A and HLA-B alleles for most subjects in the first cohort. In a later analysis, HLA-associated TCR beta chains were found to be more clonally expanded and to have lower generation probabilities than equally common non-associated chains. Assigning TCR associations to individual alleles was difficult when HLA alleles, especially DR and DQ, strongly co-occurred. In a later analysis, 15,000 to 20,000 TCR beta sequences were associated with specific HLA alleles at a false discovery rate of 0.05. Most CMV-associated TCR beta chains appeared to be HLA-restricted in a later analysis, and the HLA associations seemed to be driven largely by CMV exposure. The sequencing pipeline was judged likely to have produced a cluster of highly shared sequence variants as a technical artifact. An earlier analysis of approximately 590 of the donors showed that most TCR beta V segments appeared in productive rearrangements either about 87% or about 30% of the time, which broadly matched IMGT annotations. Because HLA typing was unavailable for some donors at each locus, only the typed subset was used in association tests. Presence/absence analyses assumed roughly uniform sequencing depth across donors, an assumption that may not hold. In this cohort, only TCR beta chains were sequenced, and detectable features were limited by the absence of alpha or paired-chain data. Linkage disequilibrium might explain the correlated functional status among segregating V segments, but an unknown experimental factor could not be excluded. Most TCR sequences were observed very rarely across donors, whereas some public TCRs were present in many individuals. A later analysis found that TCR association rates varied across HLA loci, with DRB1 alleles showing the most associated TCRs and HLA-C alleles the fewest. In a later genetic analysis, fewer N-insertions in productive TCRs were reported among donors in an Asian-associated ancestry cluster than the roughly 710-donor mean. For the cohort, immune exposure information was limited to CMV serostatus. Cytomegalovirus status was reported to be diagnosed by the classifier with high specificity and sensitivity in both the original and validation cohorts. An association between a missense DCLRE1C variant and V-gene and J-gene trimming of TCR beta chains was found in a later genetic analysis and replicated in an independent cohort. A later analysis reported that several top co-occurrence clusters appeared linked to parvovirus B19, influenza, CMV and Epstein-Barr virus. Roughly 15 rarely observed V segments, including chromosome 9 orphons, were excluded from the earlier analysis of several hundred of the donors because counts were too low. A few of the identified cytomegalovirus-associated TCR beta chains were confirmed in vitro to be specific for cytomegalovirus antigens. A total of 164 TCR beta chains were listed by the study as associated with cytomegalovirus. The 87-base-pair reads could not distinguish some IMGT-functional V segments, including TRBV6-2 and TRBV6-3, so those segments were excluded.

In total, about 650 healthy bone marrow donors made up the cohort. All cohort members were sampled while nominally healthy, although unrecorded immune exposures were likely present. The donor tested CMV seronegative and was one of the 352 seronegative cohort members. Each donor provided a peripheral blood sample, and peripheral blood mononuclear cells were used for TCR beta sequencing. Genomic DNA was extracted from the blood cell samples with the Qiagen DNeasy Blood Extraction Kit. The library was built by means of the immunoSEQ multiplex PCR assay. For the multiplex PCR, a mixture combining 60 forward primers for TCR Vbeta segments and 13 reverse primers for TCR Jbeta segments was used. The CDR3 region of rearranged TCR beta genes was amplified from genomic DNA with a multiplex PCR assay. The amplified TCR beta libraries were sequenced on the Illumina HiSeq System as 87-base-pair reads. Per the source publication's procedure: In a later analysis, 80 million or so unique TCR beta chains were counted across the 650 to 750 repertoires, and around 10 million of these chains were shared by at least two donors. Raw reads were error-corrected and collapsed into unique sequences with a nearest-neighbor algorithm that merged closely related sequences to remove PCR and sequencing errors. CDR3 sequences were aligned to IMGT reference sequences to assign V, D and J gene segments. For a sequence to be retained, at least a six-nucleotide match to both a V gene segment and a J gene segment was required. A rearrangement counted as productive if the CDR3 had no stop codons and remained in frame with V and J, and every other rearrangement counted as non-productive. Following IMGT convention, CDR3 was defined as the stretch from the second conserved V-encoded cysteine up to the conserved J-encoded phenylalanine. In an earlier analysis of roughly 580 of the donors, sequences lacking an unambiguous match to a single V gene segment were excluded. An earlier analysis of several hundred of the donors called V segments functional above 56.7% productive rearrangements and segregating when the between-donor standard deviation exceeded 5%. A statistical classification framework was developed to diagnose cytomegalovirus status using the catalog of TCR beta chain sequences. In a later analysis, TCR nucleotide sequences were compared against IMGT/GENE-DB human TR gene sequences so that V and J genes could be assigned. A later analysis assigned CDR3 sequences and most-parsimonious VDJ recombination scenarios with the TCRdist pipeline. In a later analysis, each TCR beta chain was defined by its CDR3 amino acid sequence together with its V-gene family, and reads lacking a unique V-gene family were excluded. A later analysis removed over 500 highly shared, low-generation-probability nucleotide sequences to deal with suspected cross-contamination and a sequencing artifact. A later analysis calculated a clonal expansion index for each public chain from normalized within-repertoire ranks of inferred template counts. Generation probabilities in a later analysis came from a VDJ recombination model fitted to out-of-frame rearrangements, and those results were checked against IGoR. In a later analysis, hypergeometric tests were used to score TCR-TCR, TCR-HLA and TCR-CMV co-occurrence, with a repertoire-size bias correction applied to TCR pairs. To estimate false discovery rates, a later analysis permuted the HLA or CMV assignments 20 times. In a later analysis, co-occurring TCRs were grouped using DBSCAN, and TCRdist sequence similarity was added for clustering within HLA-allele-positive subsets. Repertoires with fewer than 30,000 or more than 120,000 public chains were left out of co-occurrence clustering, as were about 5 repertoires with anomalous nucleotide sharing. Entries here come from immuneACCESS through TCRdb and include only in-frame sequences with V and J called. Some clones fail to appear in such tables; in the studies checked, an unresolved V gene covers under half of the shortfall, and the cause of the remainder is unknown. Clonal size and the V and J genes are those of that table, whereas D and trimming came from the DNA. A total of some 100,000 clones appear in this sample, approximately 81% of them only once. The ten largest make up less than 2.5% of the sample.

The clonotype comes from a woman in her thirties in good health and CMV-seronegative. Sequenced sample: PBMCs. The sequence links TRBV20-1 to TRBJ2-2; no D gene is confidently identified. The base sequence is TGCAGTGCTAGCGGGTCCGGGGAGCTGTTTTTT. Translation gives CSASGSGELFF.